This T cell receptor (beta chain) emerged from a study of lymphopenia after photon versus proton radiotherapy. Trimming cost V 3 bases and J 5 bases, with 14 bases left between them. Germline V gene data show CDR1 as KGHSH and CDR2 as LQKENI. The CDR3 length is 14 residues. This clone was detected only a few times. The antigen remains undetermined. Findings and caveats of the study: Post-nadir TCR diversity decline inversely tracked overall survival among those who died. Under photons, naive T cells and diversity fell while effector/memory populations rose. After lymphocyte nadir, photon-treated repertoires showed oligoclonal expansion, especially CD8+ Temra.

TCRdb keeps only in-frame clones here, not all; method: immunoSEQ multiplex PCR. Altogether more than 25,000 clones are present, roughly 80% being singletons, with the ten largest covering approximately 4%. The starting material was peripheral blood, obtained from a patient treated with photon-based radiotherapy. This TCR came from a woman aged 45 to 65 with pancreatic cancer. The chain recombines TRBV18 with TRBJ2-7, with D possibly being TRBD1 (6 bases). Here the CDR3 reads CASSPSTGTNEQYF. DNA of the CDR3: TGTGCCAGCTCACCCTCGACAGGAACCAACGAGCAGTACTTC.